This T cell receptor beta chain appears in the sequencing data of a study of blood T cell repertoires in COVID-19. Study overall: Acute-phase and convalescent COVID-19 samples originated in the United States, Italy and Spain.

Assay used: immunoSEQ multiplex PCR; TCRdb lists only in-frame clones, some missing. Altogether approximately 170,000 clones are present, around 90% being singletons, with the ten largest covering roughly 26%. The sequence came from a man aged 60 to 69 with acute or convalescent COVID-19. The sequenced sample consisted of peripheral blood.

The DNA for the CDR3 is TGTGCCAGCAGCCGCAGGGACAGGGGTGGAAGCAATGAGCAGTTCTTC. This translates into CASSRRDRGGSNEQFF. This chain links TRBV6-6 with TRBJ2-1; 10 bases map to TRBD1. V lost 6 bases, J lost 6 bases, and 11 bases stayed unmatched. Germline V CDR1 and CDR2: MNHNY, SVGAGI (reference sequence). The CDR3 has 16 residues.